The source of this T cell receptor (beta chain) is a study of T cells expressing NK-cell markers. Study as a whole: TCR beta repertoires came from sorted CD3+CD56+NKG2C+, CD3+CD56+NKG2C- and CD3+CD56-NKG2C+ T cells. Study conclusions and caveats: The same clonotypes also predominated in the CD3+CD56-NKG2C+ fraction of a handful of donors. Dominant NKG2C+ clonotypes made up roughly 1.0-7.0% of CD8+ T cells in several donors.

For TCR beta, cDNA was produced by 5'RACE template switching with UMIs. TCRdb re-called the 5' RACE reads, yielding one record per CDR3 amino acid sequence without DNA. The repertoire shows 200,000 to 300,000 distinct CDR3 sequences; the top ten hold around 0.42%. Details on this clonotype: Its antigen is currently unknown.

The germline CDR1 and CDR2 sequences are SGHDT and YYEEEE. The CDR3 sequence is 17 residues long. The TCR sequence derives from a man between 18 and 35 years old in good health. The chain recombines TRBV5-6 with TRBJ2-7; no DNA is available, so the TRBD1 call from TCRdb remains unchecked. Sequences were obtained from blood T cells: a sorted CD56 or NKG2C T cell subset, CD4+ or CD8+ T cells, or bulk PBMC T cells (not recorded which). CDR3 sequence reads: CASSLGLLRDRAYEQYF.